This T cell receptor beta chain was captured in a study of CD8+CD57+ T cells in acquired aplastic anemia. Overall study: Sorted cells (CD4+ and CD8+) yielded DNA amounts that averaged about 2.9 ug. Study-wide findings and caveats: Between patients and controls, CD8+ Simpson's diversity did not vary significantly. Approximately 27 CD8+ CDR3 sequences occurred in both the patients and the controls.

CDR3 and TCR beta VDJ profiling relied on a genomic DNA template. A single record per CDR3 protein comes from TCRdb applying MiXCR to the reads. Of around 500,000 distinct CDR3 sequences listed, approximately 32% were seen once; the top ten hold 0.82%. Germline lookup yields CDR1 MNHEY and CDR2 SMNVEV (reference sequence). The CDR3 has 11 amino acids. The germline V and J ends were trimmed by 8 bases and 5 bases, with 10 bases remaining between them. Regarding this clonotype: What it binds is unknown.

The authors sequenced patients whose flow cytometry had shown CD8+CD57+ cell expansion. The sequencing input was sorted CD4+, CD8+, or CD8+CD57+ T cells (not recorded which) from PBMCs. This clonotype originated in a human donor with aplastic anemia. The chain has TRBV27 and TRBJ2-7; D perhaps matches TRBD2 (5 bases). In nucleotides, the CDR3 is TGTGCCAGCGCCTCCGGGAACGAGCAGTACTTC. Translated: CASASGNEQYF.